The next 30 T cell receptor beta chains were all read from a single sample in a study of blood T cell repertoires in COVID-19. TCRdb's copy holds only in-frame clones and misses some; the assay was immunoSEQ multiplex PCR. The table includes 250,000 to 300,000 clones, 89% detected once. The material sequenced was peripheral blood. All receptors derive from a woman in her 40s who had recovered from COVID-19.

This clone was recorded only once. This sequence joins TRBV28 and TRBJ1-2; 9 bases align to TRBD1. With V trimmed by 6 bases and J by 7 bases, 18 bases remained unmatched. The CDR3 loop spans 17 amino acids. Germline lookup yields CDR1 MDHEN and CDR2 SYDVKM. The CDR3 region is CASSPAGQGLFTGGYTF. In nucleotides, the CDR3 is TGTGCCAGCAGCCCAGCGGGACAGGGTCTTTTCACGGGTGGCTACACCTTC.

V is TRBV3-1 (or the pseudogene TRBV3-2) and J is TRBJ2-7; 7 bases match TRBD2. Germline CDR1 is LGHDT and CDR2 is YNNKEL (reference sequence). The CDR3 length is 13 residues. V was pared by 0 bases and J by 5 bases, with 1 base of the junction left unmatched. CDR3 in amino acids: CASSQEGGNEQYF. The CDR3 DNA follows: TGTGCCAGCAGCCAAGAGGGAGGGAACGAGCAGTACTTC.

This chain uses TRBV3-1 (or the pseudogene TRBV3-2) with TRBJ2-2; D may be TRBD1 (6 bases). The CDR3 consists of 17 residues. The V end lost 3 bases, the J end lost 4 bases, and 18 bases lay between the germline ends. Germline CDR1 LGHDT, CDR2 YNNKEL (reference sequence). This CDR3 reads CASSQKVGAGFTGELFF. CDR3 nucleotide sequence: TGTGCCAGCAGCCAGAAAGTGGGGGCAGGATTCACCGGGGAGCTGTTTTTT.

This clone came up once. This chain connects TRBV19 to TRBJ2-1, with 10 nucleotides matching TRBD2. CDR1 and CDR2 (germline): LNHDA, SQIVND (reference sequence). The CDR3 is 16 amino acids. V was pared by 1 base and J by 2 bases, with 2 bases of the junction left unmatched. The CDR3 sequence: CASSIALAGAYNEQFF. Here the CDR3 DNA reads TGTGCCAGTAGTATAGCGCTAGCGGGAGCCTACAATGAGCAGTTCTTC. The full variable domain, its missing parts supplied by reference TRBV19 and TRBJ2-1, is DGGITQSPKYLFRKEGQNVTLSCEQNLNHDAMYWYRQDPGQGLRLIYYSQIVNDFQKGDIAEGYSVSREKKESFPLTVTSAQKNPTAFYLCASSIALAGAYNEQFFGPGTRLTVL.

The chain is built from TRBV10-1 and TRBJ2-5; 9 bases agree with TRBD1. The CDR3 sequence is 13 residues long. Germline values: CDR1 WNHNN, CDR2 SYGVQD (reference sequence). V shed 11 bases, J shed 7 bases, and the junction held 11 bases outside the gene matches. The CDR3 sequence is CAGRDRVNRTQYF. The CDR3 bases are TGCGCCGGACGGGACAGGGTAAATCGGACCCAGTACTTC.

The chain uses TRBV18 and TRBJ2-7, with a possible D match to TRBD2 (6 bases). Trimming shortened V by 10 bases and J by 3 bases, and 25 bases separated the two germline ends. CDR1 and CDR2 (germline): KGHSH, LQKENI. The length of the CDR3 is 16 residues. The CDR3 coding sequence is TGTGCCACCCTGGGCGGGGACGGGGGAGGCATCTACGAGCAGTACTTC. It encodes CATLGGDGGGIYEQYF.

The chain employs TRBV2 and TRBJ1-2; D remains ambiguous. The germline V and J ends were trimmed by 4 bases and 6 bases, with 12 bases remaining between them. Germline values: CDR1 SNHLY, CDR2 FYNNEI. The CDR3 totals 13 residues. CDR3 protein: CASSAQTLNGYTF. In DNA, the CDR3 is TGTGCCAGCAGTGCACAGACCCTGAATGGCTACACCTTC.

The V and J genes are TRBV28 and TRBJ2-1; no clear D gene. CDR3 length equals 12 residues. Looked up from germline, CDR1 is MDHEN and CDR2 is SYDVKM. The CDR3 coding sequence is TGTCCCCCACTGCGGATATACAATGAGCAGTTCTTC. It encodes CPPLRIYNEQFF. Together with reference TRBV28 and TRBJ2-1, the CDR3 gives the full variable domain: DVKVTQSSRYLVKRTGEKVFLECVQDMDHENMFWYRQDPGLGLRLIYFSYDVKMKEKGDIPEGYSVSREKKERFSLILESASTNQTSMYLCPPLRIYNEQFFGPGTRLTVL.

The J gene is TRBJ1-1, the V gene TRBV9; 7 positions match TRBD1. The germline V gene encodes CDR1 SGDLS and CDR2 YYNGEE. This CDR3 comprises 16 residues. Unmatched junction bases numbered 20, after V lost 10 bases and J lost 5 bases. This chain's CDR3 is CALDSTGVIIKTEAFF. The DNA for the CDR3 is TGTGCCTTGGACTCAACAGGGGTGATTATAAAGACTGAAGCTTTCTTT. Drawing the rest from reference TRBV9 and TRBJ1-1, the complete variable domain is DSGVTQTPKHLITATGQRVTLRCSPRSGDLSVYWYQQSLDQGLQFLIQYYNGEERAKGNILERFSAQQFPDLHSELNLSSLELGDSALYFCALDSTGVIIKTEAFFGQGTRLTVV.

The rearrangement joins TRBV28 to TRBJ1-6; no firm D call. Germline V lookup: CDR1 MDHEN, CDR2 SYDVKM. Trimming shortened V by 4 bases and J by 4 bases, and 8 bases separated the two germline ends. The CDR3 totals 14 residues. DNA of the CDR3: TGTGCCAGCAGTTACCTGCAGTATAATTCACCCCTCCACTTT. It translates to CASSYLQYNSPLHF. The full variable domain, in which reference TRBV28 and TRBJ1-6 provide the parts outside the CDR3, is DVKVTQSSRYLVKRTGEKVFLECVQDMDHENMFWYRQDPGLGLRLIYFSYDVKMKEKGDIPEGYSVSREKKERFSLILESASTNQTSMYLCASSYLQYNSPLHFGNGTRLTVT.

The chain couples TRBV13 to TRBJ2-7; no definite D call. The germline V gene encodes CDR1 PRHDT and CDR2 FYEKMQ (reference sequence). V lost 10 bases and J lost 12, with 13 bases in between. The CDR3 has 9 residues. The CDR3 spells CATAPVGYF. The CDR3 DNA is TGTGCCACCGCCCCAGTTGGGTACTTC.

This CDR3 reads CASSLQLAGGGADTQYF. DNA of the CDR3: TGTGCCAGCAGTTTACAACTAGCGGGAGGAGGGGCAGATACGCAGTATTTT. The J gene is TRBJ2-3, the V gene TRBV27, with 12 positions matching TRBD2. Germline CDR1 and CDR2: MNHEY and SMNVEV (reference sequence). J gave up 4 bases and V 2 bases, and 7 bases lay outside the gene matches. This CDR3 region has 17 residues.

J is TRBJ1-6 and V is TRBV25-1; tentative D call: TRBD1 (6 bases). Germline V lookup: CDR1 MGHDK, CDR2 SYGVNS. With 3 bases removed from V and 4 bases from J, the gap between germline ends came to 16 bases. This CDR3 contains 17 residues. The CDR3 DNA follows: TGTGCCAGCAGTGAGCCCTTGGGGACACATTATAATTCACCCCTCCACTTT. This translates into CASSEPLGTHYNSPLHF. Together with reference TRBV25-1 and TRBJ1-6, the CDR3 gives the full variable domain: EADIYQTPRYLVIGTGKKITLECSQTMGHDKMYWYQQDPGMELHLIHYSYGVNSTEKGDLSSESTVSRIRTEHFPLTLESARPSHTSQYLCASSEPLGTHYNSPLHFGNGTRLTVT.

CDR3 bases: TGCGCCAGCAAGCTACTAGCGGGAGACCTGGGTGAGCAGTTCTTC. This codes for CASKLLAGDLGEQFF. This rearrangement joins TRBV5-1 to TRBJ2-1; TRBD2 agrees at 11 bases. Germline V gives CDR1 SGHRS, CDR2 YFSETQ. V gave up 6 bases and J gave up 9 bases; unmatched junction bases: 11. This CDR3 region has 15 residues. The variable domain in full, completed from reference TRBV5-1 and TRBJ2-1, reads KAGVTQTPRYLIKTRGQQVTLSCSPISGHRSVSWYQQTPGQGLQFLFEYFSETQRNKGNFPGRFSGRQFSNSRSEMNVSTLELGDSALYLCASKLLAGDLGEQFFGPGTRLTVL.

This clone was seen more than once but under ten times. V usage is TRBV19 and J usage is TRBJ2-3; TRBD1 is a possible D gene (5 bases). The germline CDR1 and CDR2 sequences are LNHDA and SQIVND (reference sequence). The V end was cut by 3 bases, the J end by 1 base, with 11 bases between. The CDR3 covers 15 residues. The CDR3 spells CASSMGRGGTDTQYF. The DNA for the CDR3 is TGTGCCAGTAGTATGGGAAGGGGCGGCACAGATACGCAGTATTTT.

The CDR3 region has the DNA TGTGCCAGCAGCGTAACCCTATTAGATACGCAGTATTTT. Protein: CASSVTLLDTQYF. The rearrangement links TRBV9 to TRBJ2-3; D not resolved. V lost 1 base and J lost 5, with 8 bases in between. This CDR3 has 13 amino acids. CDR1 is SGDLS, CDR2 YYNGEE, per germline. Drawing the rest from reference TRBV9 and TRBJ2-3, the complete variable domain is DSGVTQTPKHLITATGQRVTLRCSPRSGDLSVYWYQQSLDQGLQFLIQYYNGEERAKGNILERFSAQQFPDLHSELNLSSLELGDSALYFCASSVTLLDTQYFGPGTRLTVL.

The chain couples TRBV5-4 to TRBJ1-1, with D maybe TRBD1 (5 bases). Germline V gene sequence: CDR1 SGHNT, CDR2 YYREEE (reference sequence). V was pared by 4 bases and J by 4 bases, with 14 bases between. The CDR3 has 14 amino acids. DNA of the CDR3: TGTGCCAGCAGCCCATGGGACTCGAGCACTGAAGCTTTCTTT. As protein: CASSPWDSSTEAFF.

This clone has just one count. V usage is TRBV5-1 and J usage is TRBJ2-5, with TRBD2 as a possible D gene (5 bases). Germline CDR1 reads SGHRS; CDR2 reads YFSETQ. V lost 0 bases and J lost 5, with 14 bases in between. This CDR3 region has 15 residues. CDR3 in DNA: TGCGCCAGCAGCTTGGGCGCTAGCAGAGGCGAGACCCAGTACTTC. Its protein product is CASSLGASRGETQYF.

The CDR3 coding sequence is TGTGCCTGGGCACCGGGACAGGGGGGCGAGCAGTACTTC. Its translation is CAWAPGQGGEQYF. V is TRBV30 and J is TRBJ2-7, with 11 nucleotides matching TRBD1. The junction had 6 bases not matched to a gene; V was cut back by 5 bases and J by 6 bases. The CDR3 contains 13 residues. Germline CDR1 and CDR2: GTSNPN and SVGIG (reference sequence).

The genes are TRBV27 and TRBJ2-3, with 10 bases lining up with TRBD1. Germline V gene data show CDR1 as MNHEY and CDR2 as SMNVEV (reference sequence). This CDR3 spans 16 amino acids. V was clipped by 2 bases and J by 2 bases; unmatched bases: 4. CDR3 coding DNA: TGTGCCAGCAGTTTACAGGGACAGGGGTTCACAGATACGCAGTATTTT. This translates into CASSLQGQGFTDTQYF.

In DNA form, the CDR3 reads TGTGCCACCAAACATCAGGAGGCGGACACCGGGGAGCTGTTTTTT. Protein: CATKHQEADTGELFF. The chain couples TRBV15 to TRBJ2-2, with TRBD2 as a possible D gene (5 bases). Trimming removed 7 bases at V and 3 bases at J, with 15 bases between. This CDR3 comprises 15 residues. The germline gives CDR1 LNHNV, CDR2 YYDKDF (reference sequence).

J is TRBJ1-2 and V is TRBV25-1; weak D call: TRBD1 (5 bases). Per the germline V gene, CDR1 is MGHDK and CDR2 is SYGVNS. V lost 1 base, J lost 6 bases, and 18 bases lay in between. CDR3 length: 16 residues. This CDR3 is CASSESRMGGAHGYTF. DNA of the CDR3: TGTGCCAGCAGTGAATCAAGGATGGGGGGAGCACATGGCTACACCTTC.

The J gene is TRBJ2-1, the V gene TRBV19; 14 bases match TRBD2. V shed 3 bases, J shed 5 bases, and the junction held 9 bases outside the gene matches. The CDR3 length is 18 residues. Germline V CDR1 and CDR2: LNHDA, SQIVND (reference sequence). The CDR3 nucleotides are TGTGCCAGTAGTATCCGCCCGGGACTAGCGGGAGAGCACAATGAGCAGTTCTTC. This codes for CASSIRPGLAGEHNEQFF.

The chain has TRBV5-8 and TRBJ2-7, with TRBD1 as a possible D gene (6 bases). The germline V gene has CDR1 SGHTS and CDR2 YDEGEE. The CDR3 is 14 amino acids. The V end lost 4 bases, the J end lost 5 bases, and 16 bases lay between the germline ends. This CDR3 reads CASSTQGAYDEQYF. The CDR3 region has the DNA TGTGCCAGCAGCACACAGGGAGCTTACGACGAGCAGTACTTC. The complete variable domain, with remaining parts taken from reference TRBV5-8 and TRBJ2-7, reads EAGVTQSPTHLIKTRGQQATLRCSPISGHTSVYWYQQALGLGLQFLLWYDEGEERNRGNFPPRFSGRQFPNYSSELNVNALELEDSALYLCASSTQGAYDEQYFGPGTRLTVT.

The V and J genes are TRBV18 and TRBJ2-5, with D maybe TRBD2 (6 bases). The germline gives CDR1 KGHSH, CDR2 LQKENI. Trimming removed 8 bases from V and 5 bases from J, with 12 bases in between. The CDR3 spans 12 residues. The CDR3 DNA follows: TGTGCCAGCCACACCCGGGGGGAGACCCAGTACTTC. Translation: CASHTRGETQYF. Combining the CDR3 with reference TRBV18 and TRBJ2-5 gives the whole variable domain NAGVMQNPRHLVRRRGQEARLRCSPMKGHSHVYWYRQLPEEGLKFMVYLQKENIIDESGMPKERFSAEFPKEGPSILRIQQVVRGDSAAYFCASHTRGETQYFGPGTRLLVL.

The chain joins TRBV12-3 or TRBV12-4 to TRBJ2-5; 8 bases are shared with TRBD1. This CDR3 contains 13 residues. The junction had 8 bases not matched to a gene; V was cut back by 7 bases and J by 7 bases. The chain's CDR3 is CASMDRAQRTQYF. The CDR3 nucleotides read TGTGCCAGCATGGACAGGGCTCAGCGGACCCAGTACTTC.

This rearrangement joins TRBV7-9 to TRBJ2-5; TRBD2 matches 7 bases. The germline V gene encodes CDR1 SEHNR and CDR2 FQNEAQ (reference sequence). The junction had 6 bases not matched to a gene; V was cut back by 4 bases and J by 7 bases. The CDR3 is 13 amino acids. The CDR3 is CASSSGVAGTQYF. CDR3 nucleotide sequence: TGTGCCAGCAGCTCCGGAGTAGCGGGGACCCAGTACTTC. Together with reference TRBV7-9 and TRBJ2-5, the CDR3 gives the full variable domain: DTGVSQNPRHKITKRGQNVTFRCDPISEHNRLYWYRQTLGQGPEFLTYFQNEAQLEKSRLLSDRFSAERPKGSFSTLEIQRTEQGDSAMYLCASSSGVAGTQYFGPGTRLLVL.

The chain joins TRBV5-1 to TRBJ1-2; 7 bases align to TRBD1. After removal of 4 bases from V and 1 base from J, the junction contained 10 bases not matched to a gene. This CDR3 has 16 residues. From germline, CDR1 is SGHRS and CDR2 YFSETQ. The CDR3 sequence: CASSTGDGGLNYGYTF. DNA for the CDR3: TGCGCCAGCAGCACAGGGGACGGAGGGCTTAACTATGGCTACACCTTC.

J is TRBJ2-2 and V is TRBV7-2, with 12 bases identical to TRBD2. V trimming: 4 bases; J trimming: 3 bases; junction bases outside the gene matches: 9. CDR1 and CDR2 from the germline V gene are SGHTA and FQGNSA. CDR3 size: 18 residues. CDR3 sequence reads: CASSYGLAGLSYTGELFF. The CDR3 nucleotides read TGTGCCAGCAGCTACGGACTAGCGGGACTATCCTACACCGGGGAGCTGTTTTTT.

This chain uses TRBV28 with TRBJ2-3; 7 bases match TRBD1. Germline V gene sequence: CDR1 MDHEN, CDR2 SYDVKM. After removal of 5 bases from V and 5 bases from J, the junction contained 7 bases not matched to a gene. CDR3 length: 14 amino acids. CDR3 region: CASSPIDREDTQYF. CDR3 nucleotides: TGTGCCAGCAGTCCAATAGACAGGGAAGATACGCAGTATTTT.